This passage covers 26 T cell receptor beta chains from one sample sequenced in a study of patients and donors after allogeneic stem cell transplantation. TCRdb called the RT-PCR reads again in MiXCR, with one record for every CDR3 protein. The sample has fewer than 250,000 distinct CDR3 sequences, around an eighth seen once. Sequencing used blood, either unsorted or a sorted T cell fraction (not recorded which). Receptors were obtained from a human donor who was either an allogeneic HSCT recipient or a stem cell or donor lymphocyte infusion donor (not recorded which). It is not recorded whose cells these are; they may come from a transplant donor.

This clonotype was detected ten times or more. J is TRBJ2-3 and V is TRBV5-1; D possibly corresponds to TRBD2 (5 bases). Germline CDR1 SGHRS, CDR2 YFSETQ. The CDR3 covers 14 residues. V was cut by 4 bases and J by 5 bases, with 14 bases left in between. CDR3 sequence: CASSREGRGDTQYF. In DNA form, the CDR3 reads TGCGCCAGCAGCAGAGAGGGTCGGGGAGATACGCAGTATTTT. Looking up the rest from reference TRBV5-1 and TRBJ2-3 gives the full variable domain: KAGVTQTPRYLIKTRGQQVTLSCSPISGHRSVSWYQQTPGQGLQFLFEYFSETQRNKGNFPGRFSGRQFSNSRSEMNVSTLELGDSALYLCASSREGRGDTQYFGPGTRLTVL.

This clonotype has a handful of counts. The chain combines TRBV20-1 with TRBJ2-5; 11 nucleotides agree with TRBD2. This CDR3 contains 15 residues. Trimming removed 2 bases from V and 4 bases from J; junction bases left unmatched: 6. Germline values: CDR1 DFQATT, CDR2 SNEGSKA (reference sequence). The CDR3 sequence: CSARLLAGEVETQYF. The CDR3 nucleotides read TGCAGTGCTAGATTACTAGCGGGAGAGGTAGAGACCCAGTACTTC.

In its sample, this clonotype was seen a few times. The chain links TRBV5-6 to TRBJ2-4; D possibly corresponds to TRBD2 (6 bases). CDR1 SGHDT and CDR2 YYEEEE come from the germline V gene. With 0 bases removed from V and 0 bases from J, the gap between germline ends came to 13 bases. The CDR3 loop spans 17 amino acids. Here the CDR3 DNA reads TGTGCCAGCAGCTTGGACTGGGGGGATAGAGCCAAAAACATTCAGTACTTC. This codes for CASSLDWGDRAKNIQYF.

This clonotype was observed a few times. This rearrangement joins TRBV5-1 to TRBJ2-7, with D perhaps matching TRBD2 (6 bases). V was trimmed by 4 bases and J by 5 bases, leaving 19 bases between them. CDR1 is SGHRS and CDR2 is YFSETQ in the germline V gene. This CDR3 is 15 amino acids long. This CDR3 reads CASSLNLRAGNEQYF. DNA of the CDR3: TGCGCCAGCAGCCTAAACCTCAGGGCGGGGAACGAGCAGTACTTC.

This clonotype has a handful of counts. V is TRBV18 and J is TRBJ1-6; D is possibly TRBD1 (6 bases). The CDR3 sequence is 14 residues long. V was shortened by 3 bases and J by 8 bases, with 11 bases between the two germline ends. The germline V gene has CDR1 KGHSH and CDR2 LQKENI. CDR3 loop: CASSPRGRDSPLHF. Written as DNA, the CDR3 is TGTGCCAGCTCACCTCGGGGGCGGGATTCACCCCTCCACTTT.

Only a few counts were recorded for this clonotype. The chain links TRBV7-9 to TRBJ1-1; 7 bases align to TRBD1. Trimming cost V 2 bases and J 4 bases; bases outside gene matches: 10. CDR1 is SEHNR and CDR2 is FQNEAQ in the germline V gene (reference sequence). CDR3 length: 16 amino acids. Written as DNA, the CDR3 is TGTGCCAGCAGCTTACGTCACCGGCAGGGGGGCACTGAAGCTTTCTTT. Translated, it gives CASSLRHRQGGTEAFF.

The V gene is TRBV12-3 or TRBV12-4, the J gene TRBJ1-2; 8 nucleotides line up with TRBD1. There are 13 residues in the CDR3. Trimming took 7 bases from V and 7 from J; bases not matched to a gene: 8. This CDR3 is CASNQGARGGYTF. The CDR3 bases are TGTGCCAGCAACCAGGGGGCGCGGGGTGGCTACACCTTC.

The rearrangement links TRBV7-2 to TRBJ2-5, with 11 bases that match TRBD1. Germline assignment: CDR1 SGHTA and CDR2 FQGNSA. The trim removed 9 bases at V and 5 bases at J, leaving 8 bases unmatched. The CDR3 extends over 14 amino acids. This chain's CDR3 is CASLRTGGYETQYF. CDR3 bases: TGTGCCAGTCTACGGACAGGGGGCTATGAGACCCAGTACTTC.

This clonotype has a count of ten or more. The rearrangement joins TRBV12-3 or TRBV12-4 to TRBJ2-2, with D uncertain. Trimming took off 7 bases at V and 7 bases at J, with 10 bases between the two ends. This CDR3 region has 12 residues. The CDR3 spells CASTLIHGELFF. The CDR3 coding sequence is TGTGCCAGCACCCTAATCCACGGGGAGCTGTTTTTT.

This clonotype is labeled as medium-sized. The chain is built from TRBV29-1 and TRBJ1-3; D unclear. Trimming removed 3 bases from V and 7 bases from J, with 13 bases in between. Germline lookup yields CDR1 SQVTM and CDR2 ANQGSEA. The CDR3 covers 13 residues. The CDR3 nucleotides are TGCAGCGTTGATACGGGGATTGGTAACACCATATATTTT. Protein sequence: CSVDTGIGNTIYF.

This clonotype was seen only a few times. The CDR3 DNA follows: TGCGCCAGCAGCTTCAGCGAGTCCGAGCAGTACTTC. It codes for CASSFSESEQYF. This chain uses TRBV5-1 with TRBJ2-7; no reliable D call. The germline V and J ends were trimmed by 2 bases and 6 bases, with 9 bases remaining between them. This CDR3 comprises 12 residues. Germline lookup yields CDR1 SGHRS and CDR2 YFSETQ.

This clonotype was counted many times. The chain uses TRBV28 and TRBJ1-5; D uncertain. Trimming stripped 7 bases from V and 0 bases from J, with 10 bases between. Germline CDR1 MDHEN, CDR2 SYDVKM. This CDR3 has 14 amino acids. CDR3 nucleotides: TGTGCCAGCACAGACTACTATAGCAATCAGCCCCAGCATTTT. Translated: CASTDYYSNQPQHF.

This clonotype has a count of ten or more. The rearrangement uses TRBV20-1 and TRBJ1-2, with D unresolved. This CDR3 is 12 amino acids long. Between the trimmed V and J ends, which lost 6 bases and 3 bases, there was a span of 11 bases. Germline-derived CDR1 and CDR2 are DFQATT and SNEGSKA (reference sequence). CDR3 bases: TGCAGTGCGCCCCTCCAGGACTATGGCTACACCTTC. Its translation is CSAPLQDYGYTF.

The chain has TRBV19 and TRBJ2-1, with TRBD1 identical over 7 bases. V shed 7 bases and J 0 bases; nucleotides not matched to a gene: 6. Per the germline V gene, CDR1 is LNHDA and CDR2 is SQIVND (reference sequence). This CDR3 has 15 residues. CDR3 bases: TGTGCCAGTACCGTGACAGGGAGCTCCTACAATGAGCAGTTCTTC. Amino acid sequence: CASTVTGSSYNEQFF.

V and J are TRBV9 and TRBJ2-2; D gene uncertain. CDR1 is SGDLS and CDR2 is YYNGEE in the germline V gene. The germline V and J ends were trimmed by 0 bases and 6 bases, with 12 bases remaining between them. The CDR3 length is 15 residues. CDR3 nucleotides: TGTGCCAGCAGCGTAGAGGATCCGAGAGCCGGGGAGCTGTTTTTT. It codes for CASSVEDPRAGELFF.

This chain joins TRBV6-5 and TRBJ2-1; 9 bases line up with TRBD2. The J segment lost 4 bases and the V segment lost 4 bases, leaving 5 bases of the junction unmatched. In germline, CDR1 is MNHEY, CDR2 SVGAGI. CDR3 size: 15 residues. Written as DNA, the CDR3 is TGTGCCAGCAGTTCTAGCGGGGACCCATACAATGAGCAGTTCTTC. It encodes CASSSSGDPYNEQFF.

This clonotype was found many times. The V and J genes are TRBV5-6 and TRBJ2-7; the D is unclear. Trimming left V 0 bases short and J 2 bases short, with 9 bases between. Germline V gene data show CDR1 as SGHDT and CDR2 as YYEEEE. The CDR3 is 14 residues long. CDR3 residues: CASSLVDGTYEQYF. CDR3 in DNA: TGTGCCAGCAGCTTGGTGGACGGCACCTACGAGCAGTACTTC.

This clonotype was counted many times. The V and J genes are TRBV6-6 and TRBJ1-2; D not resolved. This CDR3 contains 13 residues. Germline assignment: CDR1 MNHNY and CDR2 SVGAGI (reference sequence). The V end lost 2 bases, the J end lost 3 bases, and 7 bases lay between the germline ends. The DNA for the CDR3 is TGTGCCAGCAGTTACGTAGGCCACTATGGCTACACCTTC. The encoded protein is CASSYVGHYGYTF.

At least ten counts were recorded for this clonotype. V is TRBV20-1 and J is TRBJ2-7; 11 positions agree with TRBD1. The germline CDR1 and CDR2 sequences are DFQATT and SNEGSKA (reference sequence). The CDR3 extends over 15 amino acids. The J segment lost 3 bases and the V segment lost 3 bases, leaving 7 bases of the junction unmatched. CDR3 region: CSARDPGTGGYEQYF. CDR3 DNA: TGCAGTGCTAGGGACCCCGGGACAGGGGGCTACGAGCAGTACTTC.

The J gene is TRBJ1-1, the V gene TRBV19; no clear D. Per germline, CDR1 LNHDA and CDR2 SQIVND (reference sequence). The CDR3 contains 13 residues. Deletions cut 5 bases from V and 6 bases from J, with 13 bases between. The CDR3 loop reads CASSSKLGAEAFF. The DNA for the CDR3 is TGTGCCAGTAGTTCGAAATTGGGCGCTGAAGCTTTCTTT.

The CDR3 nucleotides read TGTGCCAGCAGTCCCCCCGGGTCCCAAGAGACCCAGTACTTC. Its translation: CASSPPGSQETQYF. V gene TRBV12-3 or TRBV12-4 combines with J gene TRBJ2-5; D is undetermined. The ends were cut back, 5 bases at V and 1 base at J, with 11 bases in the middle. This CDR3 contains 14 residues.

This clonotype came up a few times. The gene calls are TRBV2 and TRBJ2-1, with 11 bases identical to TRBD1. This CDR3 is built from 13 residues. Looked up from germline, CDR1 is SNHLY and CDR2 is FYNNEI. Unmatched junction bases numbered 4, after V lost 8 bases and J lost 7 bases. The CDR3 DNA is TGTGCCAGCGGGACAGGGGGGAGTAATGAGCAGTTCTTC. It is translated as CASGTGGSNEQFF.

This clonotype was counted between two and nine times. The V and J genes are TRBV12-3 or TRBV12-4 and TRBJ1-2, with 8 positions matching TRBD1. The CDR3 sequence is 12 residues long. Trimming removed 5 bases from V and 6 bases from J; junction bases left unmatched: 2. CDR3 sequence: CASSATGDGYTF. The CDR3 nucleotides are TGTGCCAGCAGTGCGACAGGGGATGGCTACACCTTC.

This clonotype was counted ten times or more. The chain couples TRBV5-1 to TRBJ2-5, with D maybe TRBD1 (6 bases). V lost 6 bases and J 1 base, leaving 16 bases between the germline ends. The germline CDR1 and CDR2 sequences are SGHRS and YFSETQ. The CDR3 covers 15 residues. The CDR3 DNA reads TGCGCCAGCACCTCAAGACAGGCCCGCCAAGAGACCCAGTACTTC. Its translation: CASTSRQARQETQYF.

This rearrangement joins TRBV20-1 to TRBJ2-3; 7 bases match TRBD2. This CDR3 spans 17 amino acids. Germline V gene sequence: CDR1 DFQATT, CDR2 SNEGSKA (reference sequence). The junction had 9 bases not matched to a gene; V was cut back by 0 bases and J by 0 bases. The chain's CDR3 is CSARDPPAGTSTDTQYF. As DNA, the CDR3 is TGCAGTGCTAGAGATCCCCCAGCGGGGACGAGCACAGATACGCAGTATTTT.

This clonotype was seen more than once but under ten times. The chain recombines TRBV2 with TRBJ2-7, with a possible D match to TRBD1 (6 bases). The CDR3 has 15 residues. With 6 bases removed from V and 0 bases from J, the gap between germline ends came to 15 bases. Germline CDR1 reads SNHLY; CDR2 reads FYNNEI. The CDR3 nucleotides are TGTGCCAGCAGGAAAGACAGGTCTTTCTCCTACGAGCAGTACTTC. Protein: CASRKDRSFSYEQYF.